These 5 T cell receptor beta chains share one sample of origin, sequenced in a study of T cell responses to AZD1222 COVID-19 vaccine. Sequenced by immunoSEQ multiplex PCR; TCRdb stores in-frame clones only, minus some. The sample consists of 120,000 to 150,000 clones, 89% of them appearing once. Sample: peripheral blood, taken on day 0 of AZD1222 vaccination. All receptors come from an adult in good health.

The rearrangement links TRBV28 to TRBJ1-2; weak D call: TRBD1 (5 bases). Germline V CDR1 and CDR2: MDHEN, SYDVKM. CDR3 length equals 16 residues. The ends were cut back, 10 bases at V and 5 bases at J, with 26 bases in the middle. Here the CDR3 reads CATITSGTIMEYGYTF. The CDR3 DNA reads TGTGCCACCATTACGTCCGGGACTATCATGGAGTATGGCTACACCTTC.

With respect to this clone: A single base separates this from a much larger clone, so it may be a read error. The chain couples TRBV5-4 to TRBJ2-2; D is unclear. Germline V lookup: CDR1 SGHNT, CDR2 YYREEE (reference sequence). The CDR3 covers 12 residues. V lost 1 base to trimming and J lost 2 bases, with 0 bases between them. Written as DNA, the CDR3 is TGTGCCAGCAGCTTGAACACCGGGGAGCTGTTTTTT. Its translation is CASSLNTGELFF.

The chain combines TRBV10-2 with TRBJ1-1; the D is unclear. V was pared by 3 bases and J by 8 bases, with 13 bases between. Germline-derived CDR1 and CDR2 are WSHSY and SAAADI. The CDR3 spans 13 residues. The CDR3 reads CASSDGVVAEAFF. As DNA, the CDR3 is TGCGCCAGCAGTGATGGGGTGGTCGCCGAAGCTTTCTTT.

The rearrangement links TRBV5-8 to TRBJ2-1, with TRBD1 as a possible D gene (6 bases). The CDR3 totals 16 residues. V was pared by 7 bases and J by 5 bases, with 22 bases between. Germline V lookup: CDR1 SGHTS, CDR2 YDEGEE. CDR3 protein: CASPETGTLYNNEQFF. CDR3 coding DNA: TGTGCCAGCCCCGAAACAGGGACCCTCTACAACAATGAGCAGTTCTTC.

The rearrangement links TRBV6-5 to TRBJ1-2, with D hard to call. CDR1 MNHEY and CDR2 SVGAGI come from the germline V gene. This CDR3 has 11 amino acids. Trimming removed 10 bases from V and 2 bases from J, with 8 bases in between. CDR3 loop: CATGGNYGYTF. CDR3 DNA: TGTGCCACTGGAGGGAACTATGGCTACACCTTC.